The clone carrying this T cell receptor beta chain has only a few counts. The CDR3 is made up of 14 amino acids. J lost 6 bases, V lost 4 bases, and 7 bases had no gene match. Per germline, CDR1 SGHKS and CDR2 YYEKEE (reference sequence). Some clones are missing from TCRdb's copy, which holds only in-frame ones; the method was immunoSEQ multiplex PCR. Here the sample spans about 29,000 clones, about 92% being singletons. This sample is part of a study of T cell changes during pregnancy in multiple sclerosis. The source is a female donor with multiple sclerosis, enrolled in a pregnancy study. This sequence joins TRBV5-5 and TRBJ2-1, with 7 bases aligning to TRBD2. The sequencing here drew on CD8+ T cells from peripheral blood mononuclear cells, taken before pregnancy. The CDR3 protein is CASSHGGGSNEQFF. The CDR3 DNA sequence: TGTGCCAGCAGCCATGGGGGGGGAAGCAATGAGCAGTTCTTC.